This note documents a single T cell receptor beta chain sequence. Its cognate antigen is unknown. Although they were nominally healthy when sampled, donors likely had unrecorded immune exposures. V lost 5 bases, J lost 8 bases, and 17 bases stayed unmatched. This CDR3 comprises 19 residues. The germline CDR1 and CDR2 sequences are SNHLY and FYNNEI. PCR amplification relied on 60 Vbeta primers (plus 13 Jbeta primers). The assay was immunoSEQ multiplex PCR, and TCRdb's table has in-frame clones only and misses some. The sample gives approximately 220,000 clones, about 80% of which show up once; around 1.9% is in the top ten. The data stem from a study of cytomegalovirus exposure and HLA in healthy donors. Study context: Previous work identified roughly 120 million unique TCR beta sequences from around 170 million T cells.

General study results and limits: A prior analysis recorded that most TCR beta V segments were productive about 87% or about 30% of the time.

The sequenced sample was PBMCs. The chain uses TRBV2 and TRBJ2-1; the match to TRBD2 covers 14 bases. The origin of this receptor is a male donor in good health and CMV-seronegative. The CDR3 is CASSNRKPGTSGGKDEQFF. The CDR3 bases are TGTGCCAGCAGTAATAGAAAGCCCGGGACTAGCGGGGGTAAAGATGAGCAGTTCTTC.